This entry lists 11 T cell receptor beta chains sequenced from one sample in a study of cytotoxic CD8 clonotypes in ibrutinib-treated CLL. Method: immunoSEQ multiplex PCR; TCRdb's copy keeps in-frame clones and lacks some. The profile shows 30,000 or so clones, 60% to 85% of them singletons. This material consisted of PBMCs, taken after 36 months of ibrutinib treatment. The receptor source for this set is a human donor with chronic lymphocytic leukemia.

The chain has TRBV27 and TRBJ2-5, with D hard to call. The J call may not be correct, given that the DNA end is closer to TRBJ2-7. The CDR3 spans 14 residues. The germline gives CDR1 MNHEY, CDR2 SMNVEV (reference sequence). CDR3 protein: CASSLVAESYEQYF. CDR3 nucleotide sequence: TGTGCCAGCAGTTTGGTAGCAGAGTCCTACGAGCAGTACTTC.

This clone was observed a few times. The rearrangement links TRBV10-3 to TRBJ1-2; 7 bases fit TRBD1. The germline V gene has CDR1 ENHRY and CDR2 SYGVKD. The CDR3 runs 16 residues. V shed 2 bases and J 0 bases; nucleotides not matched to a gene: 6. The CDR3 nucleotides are TGTGCCATCAGTGAGGCCGGGACAGACACTAACTATGGCTACACCTTC. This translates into CAISEAGTDTNYGYTF.

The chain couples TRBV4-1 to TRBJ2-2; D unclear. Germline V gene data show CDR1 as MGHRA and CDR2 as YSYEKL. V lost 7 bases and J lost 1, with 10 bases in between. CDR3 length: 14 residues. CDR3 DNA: TGCGCCAGCACGCCCCCTAAGAACACCGGGGAGCTGTTTTTT. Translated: CASTPPKNTGELFF.

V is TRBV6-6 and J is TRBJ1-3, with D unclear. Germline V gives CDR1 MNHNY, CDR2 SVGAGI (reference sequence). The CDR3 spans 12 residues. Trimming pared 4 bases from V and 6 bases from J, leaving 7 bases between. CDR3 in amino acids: CASSSAANTIYF. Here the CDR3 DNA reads TGTGCCAGCAGTTCCGCCGCAAACACCATATATTTT.

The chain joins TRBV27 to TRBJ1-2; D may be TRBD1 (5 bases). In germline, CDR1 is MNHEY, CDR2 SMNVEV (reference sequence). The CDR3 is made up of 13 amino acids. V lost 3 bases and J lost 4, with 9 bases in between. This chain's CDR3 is CASSLAGSYGYTF. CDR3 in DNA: TGTGCCAGCAGTTTGGCAGGGTCCTATGGCTACACCTTC.

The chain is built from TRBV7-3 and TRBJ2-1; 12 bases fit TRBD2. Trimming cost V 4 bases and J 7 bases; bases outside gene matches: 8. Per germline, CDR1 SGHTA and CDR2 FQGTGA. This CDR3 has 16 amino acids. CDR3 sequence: CASSSRAGTSGNEQFF. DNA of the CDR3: TGTGCCAGCAGCTCTAGGGCCGGGACTAGCGGGAATGAGCAGTTCTTC.

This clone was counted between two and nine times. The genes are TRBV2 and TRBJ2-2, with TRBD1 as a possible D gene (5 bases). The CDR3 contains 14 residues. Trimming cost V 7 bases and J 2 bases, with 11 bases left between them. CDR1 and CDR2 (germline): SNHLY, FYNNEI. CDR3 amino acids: CASMGQGNTGELFF. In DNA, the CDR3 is TGTGCCAGCATGGGGCAGGGTAACACCGGGGAGCTGTTTTTT.

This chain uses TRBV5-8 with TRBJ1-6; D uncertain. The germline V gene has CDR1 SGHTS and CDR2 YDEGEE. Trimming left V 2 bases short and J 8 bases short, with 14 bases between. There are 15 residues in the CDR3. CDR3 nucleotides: TGTGCCAGCAGCTTACGGGCAGGCCGCGATTCACCCCTCCACTTT. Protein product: CASSLRAGRDSPLHF.

The CDR3 coding sequence is TGCGCCAGCAGCCAAGATGGGGGGGCCTACAATGAGCAGTTCTTC. Encoded protein: CASSQDGGAYNEQFF. The chain is built from TRBV4-1 and TRBJ2-1, with 7 positions matching TRBD2. Germline-derived CDR1 and CDR2 are MGHRA and YSYEKL. J gave up 2 bases and V 0 bases, and 1 base lay outside the gene matches. CDR3 length: 15 amino acids.

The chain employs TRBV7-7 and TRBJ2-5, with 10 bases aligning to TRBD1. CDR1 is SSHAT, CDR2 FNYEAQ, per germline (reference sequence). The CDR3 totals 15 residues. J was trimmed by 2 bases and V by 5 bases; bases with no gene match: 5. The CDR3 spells CASSRTGGWQETQYF. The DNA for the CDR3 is TGTGCCAGCAGCAGGACAGGGGGTTGGCAAGAGACCCAGTACTTC.

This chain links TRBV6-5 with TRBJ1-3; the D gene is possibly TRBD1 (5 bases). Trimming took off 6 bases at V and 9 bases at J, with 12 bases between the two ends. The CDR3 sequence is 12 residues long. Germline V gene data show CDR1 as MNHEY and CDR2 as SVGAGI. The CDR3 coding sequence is TGTGCCAGCAGGGGGGGGGAGGGCACCATATATTTT. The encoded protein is CASRGGEGTIYF.